These 2 T cell receptor beta chains were sequenced from one sample in a study of beta chain features in type 1 diabetes. These receptors lack a known antigen. Whole-study findings and limits: Shortening of TCRB CDR3s, moderate but significant, appeared in all four CD4+ subsets of Type 1 diabetes patients.

Reverse transcription of all isolated RNA meant that expressed TCRB transcripts were sequenced. Clones were sequenced by immunoSEQ multiplex PCR, and TCRdb holds only the in-frame ones, with some missing. The data show some 190,000 clones, with over 6% seen just once and approximately 0.5% held by the top ten. The sample consisted of central memory CD4+ T cells from blood. The origin of the receptors is a young man with type 1 diabetes.

V and J are TRBV18 and TRBJ1-2; 12 bases fit TRBD1. Trimming at V came to 2 bases and at J to 6 bases, leaving 4 bases not matched to a gene. The germline gives CDR1 KGHSH, CDR2 LQKENI. CDR3 length equals 15 residues. The CDR3 bases are TGTGCCAGCTCACCAGGGACAGGGGGCAAGAATGGCTACACCTTC. This sequence encodes CASSPGTGGKNGYTF. The full variable domain, completed using reference TRBV18 and TRBJ1-2, is NAGVMQNPRHLVRRRGQEARLRCSPMKGHSHVYWYRQLPEEGLKFMVYLQKENIIDESGMPKERFSAEFPKEGPSILRIQQVVRGDSAAYFCASSPGTGGKNGYTFGSGTRLTVV.

About this clone: The sample holds other DNA sequences that translate to the same CDR3. This sequence joins TRBV20-1 and TRBJ2-7; D is undetermined. From germline, CDR1 is DFQATT and CDR2 SNEGSKA (reference sequence). This CDR3 is 11 amino acids long. Trimming removed 5 bases from V and 3 bases from J, with 8 bases in between. The CDR3 DNA is TGCAGTGCTCAAAGAGGCTACGAGCAGTACTTC. This encodes CSAQRGYEQYF.